This note documents a single T cell receptor (beta chain) sequence. J gave up 1 base and V 6 bases, and 6 bases lay outside the gene matches. CDR1 and CDR2 (germline): SNHLY, FYNNEI. This CDR3 comprises 16 residues. The sample originates from a study of T cells after somatic rescue of genetic block. Libraries were prepared by immunoSEQ multiplex PCR; TCRdb keeps only in-frame clonotypes and omits some of them. Among approximately 88,000 clones listed, over 80% were seen once. The J gene is TRBJ2-3, the V gene TRBV2; 11 nucleotides align to TRBD2. Sample: peripheral blood mononuclear cells (PBMCs). The source is a woman under 30. CDR3 nucleotides: TGTGCCAGCAGCCCCCTACTAGCGGGAGGCACAGATACGCAGTATTTT. Its translation: CASSPLLAGGTDTQYF.